A selection of T cell receptor beta chains follows, all from one sample in a study of vaccination effects on CD4 cells after COVID-19. These receptors have no known antigen. TCRdb's table, derived via immunoSEQ multiplex PCR, lists solely in-frame clones and lacks some. The data show around 27,000 clones, approximately 60% seen once. The source was CD4+ T cells from PBMCs cultured without peptide, collected before COVID-19 vaccination. The receptors were gathered from a human donor who received a COVID-19 vaccine. Each CDR3 is given with its conserved first and last residue. A D gene is named only where the DNA matches it firmly. The size entry is marked missing in some rows and otherwise reads once, few, many or a size class.

V	size	J	D	DNA	CDR3
TRBV29-1	-	TRBJ1-1	TRBD1	TGCAGCGCTATACAGGGGCCCACTGAAGCTTTCTTT	CSAIQGPTEAFF
TRBV29-1	-	TRBJ1-2	-	TGCAGCGTTGAAGGGGCCAGGGGTTATGGCTACACCTTC	CSVEGARGYGYTF
TRBV7-9	-	TRBJ1-6	-	TGTGCCAGCAGCTTAGAGCAGTATAATTCACCCCTCCACTTT	CASSLEQYNSPLHF
TRBV12-3/TRBV12-4	-	TRBJ2-1	-	TGTGCCAGCAGTACCCGCACCGGCAAGCAGTTCTTC	CASSTRTGKQFF
TRBV10-2	-	TRBJ2-3	-	TGCGCCAGCAGTGACCAGGGAACAGATACGCAGTATTTT	CASSDQGTDTQYF
TRBV5-1	-	TRBJ2-3	-	TGCGCCAGCAGCTTGGACGAGCCACGCACAGATACGCAGTATTTT	CASSLDEPRTDTQYF
TRBV2	-	TRBJ2-3	-	TGTGCCAGCAGTCTAGACCTGTTTAGGGGCACAGATACGCAGTATTTT	CASSLDLFRGTDTQYF
TRBV10-3	-	TRBJ1-5	TRBD1	TGTGCCATCAAGGGACAGCCCAATCAGCCCCAGCATTTT	CAIKGQPNQPQHF
TRBV21-1	few	TRBJ1-5	-	TGTGCCAGCACCGGGACTGGTCAGCCCCAGCATTTT	CASTGTGQPQHF
TRBV27	-	TRBJ1-6	TRBD1	TGTGCCAGCAGTAGCTCCCGGGACAGAGGTTCACCCCTCCACTTT	CASSSSRDRGSPLHF
TRBV6-5	medium-sized	TRBJ1-2	TRBD1	TGTGCCAGCAGTTACTCGAGGACAGGGGGTGGCTATGGCTACACCTTC	CASSYSRTGGGYGYTF
TRBV9	-	TRBJ2-7	TRBD2	TGTGCCAGCAGCGATGGGACTAGCGGGAGTAAATACGAGCAGTACTTC	CASSDGTSGSKYEQYF
TRBV5-6	-	TRBJ1-6	-	TGTGCCAGCAGCCGCGTAATAGGAGAAGCCTCCTATAATTCACCCCTCCACTTT	CASSRVIGEASYNSPLHF
TRBV19	-	TRBJ2-2	TRBD1	TGTGCCAGCCAAACCGGGACAGCGAACACCGGGGAGCTGTTTTTT	CASQTGTANTGELFF
TRBV5-1	-	TRBJ2-3	TRBD2	TGCGCCAGCAGCTCTGTTACTAGCGGGAGAACAGATACGCAGTATTTT	CASSSVTSGRTDTQYF
TRBV27	-	TRBJ2-3	-	TGTGCCAGCAGTTTCAACGGAAGAAACACAGATACGCAGTATTTT	CASSFNGRNTDTQYF
TRBV7-9	few	TRBJ1-4	-	TGTGCCAGCAGCATAGACGGGGTAACTAATGAAAAACTGTTTTTT	CASSIDGVTNEKLFF
TRBV11-2	-	TRBJ2-5	-	TGTGCCAGCAGCTTAGCGGGGTCGGAGACCCAGTACTTC	CASSLAGSETQYF
TRBV6-4	-	TRBJ2-2	TRBD2	TGTGCCAGCAGCCCTACTAGCGGGAGCACCGGGGAGCTGTTTTTT	CASSPTSGSTGELFF
TRBV7-8	few	TRBJ2-7	TRBD1	TGTGCCAGCAGCCGCGACAGGGCAATTCGCGAGCAGTACTTC	CASSRDRAIREQYF
TRBV19	-	TRBJ1-2	-	TGTGCCACCTACATCCTTGGGGAGGGGGGCGGTGGCTACACCTTC	CATYILGEGGGGYTF
TRBV3-1/TRBV3-2	-	TRBJ1-1	-	TGTGCCAGCATCGCGACAAACACTGAAGCTTTCTTT	CASIATNTEAFF
TRBV11-2	-	TRBJ2-2	TRBD2	TGTGCCAGCAGCCCACTAGCGGGAGGTTGGGCGGGGGAGCTGTTTTTT	CASSPLAGGWAGELFF
TRBV25-1	-	TRBJ1-2	-	TGTGCCAGCAGTGAGGGTTACGGAAACTATGGCTACACCTTC	CASSEGYGNYGYTF
TRBV2	-	TRBJ2-2	-	TGTGCCAGCAGTGAGAGGTGGACCGGGGAGCTGTTTTTT	CASSERWTGELFF
TRBV5-4	few	TRBJ2-7	TRBD2	TGTGCCAGCAGCTTGGATAGCGGGAGGGCCAACGAGCAGTACTTC	CASSLDSGRANEQYF
TRBV5-6	-	TRBJ1-1	-	TGTGCCAGCAGCTTGGTGTGGACACCTGAAGCTTTCTTT	CASSLVWTPEAFF
TRBV19	few	TRBJ2-7	-	TGTGCCAGTAGGGACAGTCCGGACGGGAGAACCTACGAGCAGTACTTC	CASRDSPDGRTYEQYF
TRBV6-1	-	TRBJ2-3	-	TGTGCCAGCAGTGAAGCTGGCACAGATACGCAGTATTTT	CASSEAGTDTQYF
TRBV6-1	-	TRBJ1-4	TRBD1	TGTGCCAGCAGTGAAGCTGGGACAGTGGGAGAAAAACTGTTTTTT	CASSEAGTVGEKLFF
TRBV30	-	TRBJ2-5	-	TGTGCCTGGTGTATGCACCGGGACAAACTAGAGACCCAGTACTTC	CAWCMHRDKLETQYF
TRBV7-9	-	TRBJ2-7	-	TGTGCCAGCAGCTACCCCACGGACGGCAACTCCAGCTCCTACGAGCAGTACTTC	CASSYPTDGNSSSYEQYF
TRBV3-1/TRBV3-2	once	TRBJ1-2	-	TGTGCCAGCAGCCAAGGAGGCTATGGCTACACCTTC	CASSQGGYGYTF
TRBV10-3	-	TRBJ2-5	-	TGTGCCACGCAACAGGGTCAGTACCAAGAGACCCAGTACTTC	CATQQGQYQETQYF
TRBV3-1/TRBV3-2	-	TRBJ1-6	-	TGTGCCAGCAGCCAAGAATCTGGGCAAAATTCACCCCTCCACTTT	CASSQESGQNSPLHF
TRBV30	-	TRBJ2-7	TRBD2	TGTGCCTGGAGTGTACAGGGCGGGGGGGTGCGTTTCGACGAGCAGTACTTC	CAWSVQGGGVRFDEQYF
TRBV5-1	few	TRBJ2-7	-	TGCGCCAGCAGCCGAAGGGGGTTTTACTACGAGCAGTACTTC	CASSRRGFYYEQYF
TRBV6-2/TRBV6-3	-	TRBJ2-3	-	TGTGCCAGCAGTTACTCGAGAGGGGGTTGGGGCACAGATACGCAGTATTTT	CASSYSRGGWGTDTQYF
TRBV7-6	few	TRBJ2-1	-	TGTGCCAGCAGCTTAGCCGACTCGACCTACAATGAGCAGTTCTTC	CASSLADSTYNEQFF
TRBV2	-	TRBJ2-2	-	TGTGCCAGCAGTGTCTTCACCGGGGAGCTGTTTTTT	CASSVFTGELFF
TRBV7-2	few	TRBJ2-1	TRBD2	TGTGCCAGCAGACACTTAAAGCGGGAGTCCTACAATGAGCAGTTCTTC	CASRHLKRESYNEQFF
TRBV6-1	-	TRBJ1-2	TRBD1	TGTGCCAGCAGTGTACGGACAGGGATTATCGAGAACTATGGCTACACCTTC	CASSVRTGIIENYGYTF
TRBV12-3/TRBV12-4	-	TRBJ2-7	TRBD1	TGTGCCAGCAGCCGGGACAGGGGGTACGAGCAGTACTTC	CASSRDRGYEQYF
TRBV10-1	-	TRBJ2-7	-	TGCGCCAGCAGTGAAGAAATACTCTCCTACGAGCAGTACTTC	CASSEEILSYEQYF
TRBV10-3	once	TRBJ2-2	TRBD2	TGTGCCATCAGTGAGTGGGGACTAGCGGGAGCCACCGGGGAGCTGTTTTTT	CAISEWGLAGATGELFF
TRBV30	once	TRBJ2-5	-	TGTGCCTCACCCCATAAGACCCAGTACTTC	CASPHKTQYF
TRBV6-5	-	TRBJ2-1	TRBD2	TGTGCCAGCAGTTCCCGACTAGCGGGAGTTTACAATGAGCAGTTCTTC	CASSSRLAGVYNEQFF
TRBV5-1	once	TRBJ2-5	-	TGCGCCAGCAGCCTCGATCTAGAGACCCAGTACTTC	CASSLDLETQYF
TRBV10-1	-	TRBJ2-7	TRBD1	TGCGCCAGCAGTTCCAGGACAGGGGGCTCCTACGAGCAGTACTTC	CASSSRTGGSYEQYF
TRBV4-1	few	TRBJ1-3	TRBD1	TGCGCCAGCAGCTTCCGGACAGGGCTGGGAAACACCATATATTTT	CASSFRTGLGNTIYF
TRBV24-1	-	TRBJ2-3	TRBD2	TGTGCCACCAGTGATCCGACTAGCGGTTTAGTCTTCGGAGCAGATACGCAGTATTTT	CATSDPTSGLVFGADTQYF
TRBV5-1	-	TRBJ1-1	TRBD1	TGCGCCAGCAGCTCTGGGACAGGGTCGGGCACTGAAGCTTTCTTT	CASSSGTGSGTEAFF
TRBV27	-	TRBJ2-6	-	TGTGCCAGCAGTTTTTCTGCTTCGAGCTCTGGGGCCAACGTCCTGACTTTC	CASSFSASSSGANVLTF
TRBV19	-	TRBJ1-2	-	TGTGCCAGTAGTCAGAAGTACTATGGCTACACCTTC	CASSQKYYGYTF